Listed here are 18 T cell receptor beta chains from one sample, sequenced in a study of shared clonotypes between healthy human individuals. TCRdb's table, derived via immunoSEQ multiplex PCR, lists solely in-frame clones and lacks some. The sample gives around 2,000,000 clones, over 85% of which show up once; 0.13% is in the top ten. The sample taken for sequencing was naive CD4+ T cells sorted from blood. Documented subset: CD45RA+ positively selected. The source of these receptors is a man aged 18 to 29 in good health.

V and J are TRBV14 and TRBJ2-2; no definite D call. Germline CDR1 SGHDN, CDR2 FVKESK. The CDR3 consists of 13 residues. Trimming shortened V by 3 bases and J by 3 bases, and 5 bases separated the two germline ends. CDR3 nucleotides: TGTGCCAGCAGCCAGCAGGACACCGGGGAGCTGTTTTTT. This gives the protein CASSQQDTGELFF.

The gene calls are TRBV7-2 and TRBJ2-7, with D possibly being TRBD2 (6 bases). V was pared by 9 bases and J by 6 bases, with 21 bases between. CDR1 and CDR2 from the germline V gene are SGHTA and FQGNSA. The CDR3 runs to 14 residues. This chain's CDR3 is CASSLRGIGFEQYF. The CDR3 coding sequence is TGTGCCAGTTCCCTACGCGGGATCGGATTCGAGCAGTACTTC.

Concerning this clone: This sample also contains other DNA sequences that code for the same CDR3. The rearrangement links TRBV10-3 to TRBJ2-5; D gene ambiguous. The CDR3 length is 13 residues. Trimming left V 0 bases short and J 5 bases short, with 7 bases between. Germline V gene lookup returns CDR1 ENHRY and CDR2 SYGVKD. The chain's CDR3 is CAISESSPETQYF. CDR3 bases: TGTGCCATCAGTGAGTCGTCCCCCGAGACCCAGTACTTC.

With regard to this clone: The sample holds other DNA sequences that translate to the same CDR3. The rearrangement joins TRBV5-6 to TRBJ2-7; D is unclear. V was pared by 1 base and J by 4 bases, with 3 bases between. The CDR3 is made up of 11 amino acids. Germline-derived CDR1 and CDR2 are SGHDT and YYEEEE. CDR3 residues: CASSLFYEQYF. As DNA, the CDR3 is TGTGCCAGCAGCTTGTTTTACGAGCAGTACTTC.

The chain uses TRBV30 and TRBJ1-5; a possible D gene is TRBD1 (5 bases). The CDR3 consists of 13 residues. Germline V gene data show CDR1 as GTSNPN and CDR2 as SVGIG (reference sequence). Trimming cost V 4 bases and J 4 bases, with 11 bases left between them. CDR3 amino acids: CAWKGVRNQPQHF. DNA for the CDR3: TGTGCCTGGAAAGGGGTCAGGAATCAGCCCCAGCATTTT.

The rearrangement links TRBV7-2 to TRBJ2-4; D possibly corresponds to TRBD1 (5 bases). From germline, CDR1 is SGHTA and CDR2 FQGNSA. V was clipped by 5 bases and J by 3 bases, with 11 bases between them. CDR3 length: 14 residues. CDR3 sequence reads: CASSPGLIKNIQYF. The CDR3 coding sequence is TGTGCCAGCAGCCCAGGGTTAATCAAAAACATTCAGTACTTC. Full variable domain (remainder filled in from reference TRBV7-2 and TRBJ2-4): GAGVSQSPSNKVTEKGKDVELRCDPISGHTALYWYRQSLGQGLEFLIYFQGNSAPDKSGLPSDRFSAERTGGSVSTLTIQRTQQEDSAVYLCASSPGLIKNIQYFGAGTRLSVL.

The chain is built from TRBV10-2 and TRBJ1-1, with a tentative D call TRBD1 (6 bases). The germline V gene has CDR1 WSHSY and CDR2 SAAADI. V lost 5 bases, J lost 6 bases, and 16 bases lay in between. The CDR3 extends over 14 amino acids. The CDR3 region has the DNA TGCGCCAGCAGTATGACAGGTGGAAGGGCTGAAGCTTTCTTT. It specifies CASSMTGGRAEAFF.

The chain is built from TRBV11-2 and TRBJ2-4, with 9 bases fitting TRBD2. Germline V gene data show CDR1 as SGHAT and CDR2 as FQNNGV. This CDR3 spans 15 amino acids. Losses at the gene ends were 3 bases for V and 7 bases for J; bases not matched to a gene: 7. The CDR3 is CASSFRQREVNIQYF. In nucleotides, the CDR3 is TGTGCCAGCAGCTTCCGCCAGCGGGAGGTGAACATTCAGTACTTC.

The V call is TRBV27, the J call TRBJ2-7; 12 nucleotides align to TRBD2. Germline V gives CDR1 MNHEY, CDR2 SMNVEV (reference sequence). Germline trimming cut 0 bases from V and 2 bases from J; bases unmatched to any gene: 2. CDR3 size: 16 residues. For the CDR3, the DNA is TGTGCCAGCAGTTTATCACTAGCGGGGGGAACCTACGAGCAGTACTTC. Translation: CASSLSLAGGTYEQYF.

The gene calls are TRBV4-1 and TRBJ2-1; unclear D gene. Germline values: CDR1 MGHRA, CDR2 YSYEKL. V lost 1 base and J 15 bases, leaving 19 bases between the germline ends. The CDR3 is 14 amino acids. The CDR3 region is CASSQGPGSLRWFF. CDR3 bases: TGCGCCAGCAGCCAAGGTCCAGGATCTTTGAGGTGGTTCTTC.

This CDR3 is CASSLVPTGFISYEQYF. CDR3 in DNA: TGTGCCAGCAGCTTAGTCCCGACAGGGTTTATTTCCTACGAGCAGTACTTC. V usage is TRBV11-2 and J usage is TRBJ2-7; TRBD1 matches at 7 bases. CDR1 and CDR2 from the germline V gene are SGHAT and FQNNGV. Trimming removed 1 base from V and 1 base from J; junction bases left unmatched: 10. The CDR3 spans 17 residues.

The chain joins TRBV7-9 to TRBJ2-7, with D possibly matching TRBD1 (5 bases). Looked up from germline, CDR1 is SEHNR and CDR2 is FQNEAQ (reference sequence). Trimming shortened V by 5 bases and J by 6 bases, and 11 bases separated the two germline ends. The CDR3 runs to 12 residues. CDR3 nucleotides: TGTGCCAGCAGCCCGACAGTAGCCGAGCAGTACTTC. This sequence encodes CASSPTVAEQYF.

This clone came up once. The chain links TRBV5-4 to TRBJ2-7, with TRBD2 matching 7 bases. This CDR3 comprises 14 residues. The V and J ends lost 1 base and 3 bases, in that order; junction bases with no gene match: 4. Germline lookup yields CDR1 SGHNT and CDR2 YYREEE (reference sequence). CDR3 region: CASSLQAGNYEQYF. As DNA, the CDR3 is TGTGCCAGCAGCTTGCAAGCGGGGAACTACGAGCAGTACTTC.

J is TRBJ2-1 and V is TRBV19, with TRBD2 matching 9 bases. The germline CDR1 and CDR2 sequences are LNHDA and SQIVND (reference sequence). After removal of 3 bases from V and 0 bases from J, the junction contained 12 bases not matched to a gene. CDR3 length equals 19 residues. CDR3 amino acids: CASSIEAGGPQSSYNEQFF. CDR3 DNA sequence: TGTGCCAGTAGTATCGAGGCGGGAGGGCCCCAGAGCTCCTACAATGAGCAGTTCTTC.

The rearrangement links TRBV10-3 to TRBJ1-2; no reliable D call. From germline, CDR1 is ENHRY and CDR2 SYGVKD. The CDR3 totals 12 residues. V lost 7 bases to trimming and J lost 3 bases, with 9 bases between them. The CDR3 bases are TGTGCCATCAACCTCCCCGACTATGGCTACACCTTC. Amino acid sequence: CAINLPDYGYTF.

J is TRBJ2-6 and V is TRBV4-3; the D is unclear. The CDR3 has 16 residues. V was clipped by 0 bases and J by 0 bases, with 6 bases between them. Germline V gene lookup returns CDR1 LGHNA and CDR2 YSLEER. This chain's CDR3 is CASSQDGNSGANVLTF. In DNA form, the CDR3 reads TGCGCCAGCAGCCAAGATGGGAACTCTGGGGCCAACGTCCTGACTTTC.

The chain links TRBV28 to TRBJ2-3; weak D call: TRBD2 (6 bases). V was shortened by 3 bases and J by 3 bases, with 13 bases between the two germline ends. This CDR3 region has 15 residues. Germline V CDR1 and CDR2: MDHEN, SYDVKM. The CDR3 nucleotides read TGTGCCAGCAGTTTCAGACTAGTGTTGACAGATACGCAGTATTTT. Translating it yields CASSFRLVLTDTQYF.

The chain has TRBV29-1 and TRBJ2-7, with a possible D match to TRBD2 (6 bases). Trimming removed 6 bases from V and 3 bases from J, with 12 bases in between. The CDR3 runs 12 residues. Germline-derived CDR1 and CDR2 are SQVTM and ANQGSEA. The CDR3 sequence: CSVGDLGYEQYF. CDR3 nucleotide sequence: TGCAGCGTAGGGGACTTGGGCTACGAGCAGTACTTC.